These T cell receptor beta chains were read from a single sample in a study of spatial heterogeneity in lung cancer. TCRdb passed the 5' RACE reads through MiXCR, listing each CDR3 protein once. The sample lists roughly 80,000 distinct CDR3 sequences; under 8.5% were seen once. The source material was PBMCs, sampled at surgery. These receptors were collected from a male donor with early-stage non-small cell lung cancer. The conserved cysteine and the conserved F or W are not part of the CDR3 here. A clone size is listed for some rows: how often the clone was seen (once, few, many), or a class if it is expanded.

size: .
V: TRBV6-1
CDR3: ASKRTSGRIDTQY

size: many
V: TRBV3-1
CDR3: ASSPTGSSYEQY

size: few
V: TRBV7-9
CDR3: ASSLGSEAF

size: many
V: TRBV20-1
CDR3: SIRDSLLSTEAF

size: .
V: TRBV7-9
CDR3: ASSPQGVEAF

size: many
V: TRBV7-9
CDR3: ASSPRGAYTGEQY

size: many
V: TRBV19
CDR3: ASTHNYGYT

size: many
V: TRBV29-1
CDR3: SGRNSQETQY

size: few
V: TRBV6-5
CDR3: ASSSRSDEQF

size: many
V: TRBV6-5
CDR3: ASSYSSTGATIDYEQY

size: many
V: TRBV7-2
CDR3: ASSLGRRETQY

size: many
V: TRBV30
CDR3: ASIRSGANVLT

size: few
V: TRBV7-2
CDR3: ASSLSTDTSYNEQF

size: many
V: TRBV6-5
CDR3: ASRRDRYSNQPQH

size: .
V: TRBV29-1
CDR3: SVGGGSYNEQF

size: many
V: TRBV7-2
CDR3: ASSLQRVSGTEAF

size: many
V: TRBV11-2
CDR3: ASSLRGSSGYNEQF

size: many
V: TRBV27
CDR3: ASSPGLLPNEQF

size: few
V: TRBV20-1
CDR3: SARTSGSGEQF

size: .
V: TRBV20-1
CDR3: SAPRASSTDTQY

size: many
V: TRBV3-1
CDR3: ASSQVPGQGYGYT

size: .
V: TRBV27
CDR3: ASSLLGGGGYT

size: .
V: TRBV19
CDR3: ASSRDRDAYGYT

size: many
V: TRBV30
CDR3: AWSMDSSYEQY

size: many
V: TRBV29-1
CDR3: SLETPQADTQY

size: .
V: TRBV7-8
CDR3: ASSRVGRQAGHEQF

size: .
V: TRBV19
CDR3: ASSAGTDNSPLH

size: few
V: TRBV10-3
CDR3: AISGDREGEKLF

size: few
V: TRBV7-2
CDR3: ASSFGGADEQF

size: .
V: TRBV7-9
CDR3: ASSLEGGATEAF

size: many
V: TRBV29-1
CDR3: SVDAGTGTYEQY

size: .
V: TRBV6-1
CDR3: ASRDREGGLGYGYT

size: many
V: TRBV11-2
CDR3: ASSLVGQIYNEQF

size: many
V: TRBV25-1
CDR3: ASSDPGTGNTEAF

size: few
V: TRBV5-1
CDR3: ASSPGPMNTEAF

size: .
V: TRBV20-1
CDR3: SARDETGYEQY

size: few
V: TRBV5-1
CDR3: ASSPFLQETQY

size: .
V: TRBV20-1
CDR3: SVTSGISTDTQY

size: many
V: TRBV15
CDR3: ATSRDGLYTDTQY

size: .
V: TRBV29-1
CDR3: SASESAANYGYT

size: few
V: TRBV27
CDR3: ASSFKAGGPGEQF

size: few
V: TRBV6-1
CDR3: ACGAGSYNEQF

size: many
V: TRBV4-1
CDR3: ASSPLPRGTDTQY

size: many
V: TRBV5-1
CDR3: ASSPVAGQETQY

size: few
V: TRBV30
CDR3: AWSVGTSGRGNEQF

size: .
V: TRBV7-2
CDR3: ASSLSNYGYT

size: few
V: TRBV7-9
CDR3: ASGDRAAYGYT

size: few
V: TRBV24-1
CDR3: ATSDLDSSEAF

size: .
V: TRBV5-1
CDR3: ASSPRLAGATDTQY

size: many
V: TRBV27
CDR3: ASSASGAPNSPLH

size: .
V: TRBV6-1
CDR3: ASSELSNTQY

size: .
V: TRBV25-1
CDR3: ASSATLGGEQF

size: many
V: TRBV6-2/TRBV6-3
CDR3: ASSPGPQEQY

size: many
V: TRBV6-5
CDR3: ASRAHREASRGTQY